A single sample gave rise to the 22 T cell receptor beta chains below, sequenced in a study of T cells in Graves' hyperthyroidism and ophthalmopathy. Authors of the study amplified TCR beta CDR3 regions from RNA transcripts. HTBI primers were the set used in a first-round RT-PCR of the TCR CDR3. A single record per CDR3 protein comes from TCRdb applying MiXCR to the multiplex PCR reads. Here the sample spans under 300,000 distinct CDR3 sequences, less than 30% being singletons. The sequencing sample was made of blood. The receptor source for this set is a middle-aged man with Graves' hyperthyroidism that later progressed to Graves' ophthalmopathy.

This clonotype has only one observation. J is TRBJ2-5 and V is TRBV15; perhaps TRBD2 as D (6 bases). CDR1 is LNHNV, CDR2 YYDKDF, per germline (reference sequence). The CDR3 extends over 16 amino acids. V was shortened by 4 bases and J by 1 base, with 16 bases between the two germline ends. CDR3 bases: TGTGCCACCAGCACCAGTCCGGGACTCCTCCAAGAGACCCAGTACTTC. This codes for CATSTSPGLLQETQYF.

This clonotype was seen ten or more times. The rearrangement uses TRBV7-3 and TRBJ2-2, with TRBD2 identical over 11 bases. The V gene end was trimmed by 5 bases and the J gene end by 5 bases; junction bases not matched to a gene: 10. Germline CDR1 is SGHTA and CDR2 is FQGTGA. This CDR3 has 17 amino acids. The CDR3 loop reads CASSRATSGRTTGELFF. Written as DNA, the CDR3 is TGTGCCAGCAGCAGAGCTACTAGCGGGAGAACGACCGGGGAGCTGTTTTTT.

This clonotype occurred many times. V gene TRBV20-1 combines with J gene TRBJ2-2, with D perhaps TRBD2 (6 bases). In germline, CDR1 is DFQATT, CDR2 SNEGSKA (reference sequence). The V and J ends lost 5 bases and 7 bases respectively, with 14 bases between them. The CDR3 covers 13 residues. For the CDR3, the DNA is TGCAGTGCTCAAAGCTGGGGAGGCGGGGAGCTGTTTTTT. This translates into CSAQSWGGGELFF.

The gene calls are TRBV2 and TRBJ2-5; 9 bases match TRBD1. Trimming cost V 6 bases and J 5 bases; bases outside gene matches: 7. The CDR3 contains 14 residues. The germline gives CDR1 SNHLY, CDR2 FYNNEI. The CDR3 loop reads CASSRDRDGETQYF. The CDR3 bases are TGTGCCAGCAGCCGGGACAGGGATGGTGAGACCCAGTACTTC.

In this sample, this clonotype turned up many times. The genes are TRBV12-3 or TRBV12-4 and TRBJ2-7, with 7 bases that match TRBD1. The CDR3 sequence is 17 residues long. The ends lost 5 bases at V and 1 base at J; junction bases unmatched: 14. Here the CDR3 reads CASSTNWWDRTSYEQYF. As DNA, the CDR3 is TGTGCCAGCAGTACTAATTGGTGGGACAGAACTTCCTACGAGCAGTACTTC.

This clonotype was found many times. The chain combines TRBV24-1 with TRBJ2-2; D unresolved. The CDR3 covers 12 residues. V gave up 9 bases and J gave up 5 bases, with 9 bases separating them. Germline loops: CDR1 KGHDR, CDR2 SFDVKD. DNA of the CDR3: TGTGCCACCTCGCGAGTAACCGGGGAGCTGTTTTTT. It encodes CATSRVTGELFF.

The chain has TRBV11-2 and TRBJ2-5, with TRBD1 identical over 8 bases. The CDR3 is 15 amino acids. J gave up 5 bases and V 4 bases, and 9 bases lay outside the gene matches. The germline CDR1 and CDR2 sequences are SGHAT and FQNNGV. The CDR3 loop reads CASSSKSGGRETQYF. DNA for the CDR3: TGTGCCAGCAGCTCTAAATCAGGGGGCAGGGAGACCCAGTACTTC.

The DNA for the CDR3 is TGTGCCAGCAGTGAAGTCGGCTGGAGTCAGCCCCAGCATTTT. It is translated as CASSEVGWSQPQHF. J is TRBJ1-5 and V is TRBV2; D is unclear. Germline CDR1 SNHLY, CDR2 FYNNEI. V was clipped by 1 base and J by 6 bases, with 10 bases between them. This CDR3 is built from 14 residues.

The sample holds many counts of this clonotype. The rearrangement links TRBV20-1 to TRBJ2-7; no reliable D call. V was pared by 0 bases and J by 1 base, with 4 bases between. Looked up from germline, CDR1 is DFQATT and CDR2 is SNEGSKA (reference sequence). The CDR3 extends over 12 amino acids. The CDR3 loop is CSAREGSYEQYF. In DNA, the CDR3 is TGCAGTGCTAGAGAGGGGTCCTACGAGCAGTACTTC.

This clonotype was seen a handful of times. V and J are TRBV3-1 and TRBJ2-7; TRBD2 aligns across 14 bases. Germline CDR1 is LGHDT and CDR2 is YNNKEL (reference sequence). J was trimmed by 7 bases and V by 4 bases; bases with no gene match: 15. The CDR3 is 18 residues long. CDR3 coding DNA: TGTGCCAGCAGCCCCGGGACTAGCGGGAGTCCAGCCGGTGGGGAGCAGTACTTC. It translates to CASSPGTSGSPAGGEQYF.

The J gene is TRBJ2-7, the V gene TRBV29-1; TRBD2 matches 8 bases. Germline CDR1 reads SQVTM; CDR2 reads ANQGSEA. With V trimmed by 5 bases and J by 6 bases, 6 bases remained unmatched. The length of the CDR3 is 12 residues. The CDR3 loop is CSVPGLGSEQYF. In nucleotides, the CDR3 is TGCAGCGTTCCGGGACTAGGCAGCGAGCAGTACTTC.

This clonotype was counted many times. A junction boundary mismatches the germline segment, possibly from a read error. The V gene is TRBV7-9, the J gene TRBJ2-7; perhaps TRBD2 as D (5 bases). The length of the CDR3 is 10 residues. Germline V gene lookup returns CDR1 SEHNR and CDR2 FQNEAQ (reference sequence). The CDR3 DNA reads as TGCCTCCGCGGGCTACCCGAGCAGTACTTC. Protein sequence: CLRGLPEQYF. Full variable domain (rest looked up from reference TRBV7-9 and TRBJ2-7): DTGVSQNPRHKITKRGQNVTFRCDPISEHNRLYWYRQTLGQGPEFLTYFQNEAQLEKSRLLSDRFSAERPKGSFSTLEIQRTEQGDSAMYLCLRGLPEQYFGPGTRLTVT.

Comment on this clonotype: A much larger clone differs from this one at a single base, so this may be a read error. This rearrangement joins TRBV7-2 to TRBJ2-7; no definite D call. This CDR3 contains 12 residues. The germline V gene encodes CDR1 SGHTA and CDR2 FQGNSA. The CDR3 sequence: CVSSYNSYEQYF. The CDR3 DNA sequence: TGTGTCAGCAGCTACAACAGCTACGAGCAGTACTTC.

This clonotype was detected ten times or more. The rearrangement joins TRBV5-1 to TRBJ2-7; maybe TRBD1 (7 bases). Germline CDR1 is SGHRS and CDR2 is YFSETQ. CDR3 length: 13 amino acids. V was clipped by 3 bases and J by 3 bases, with 10 bases between them. The CDR3 protein is CASSSGGGYEQYF. CDR3 in DNA: TGCGCCAGCAGCTCAGGGGGAGGCTACGAGCAGTACTTC.

This clonotype has at least ten counts. The rearrangement links TRBV6-2 or TRBV6-3 to TRBJ2-2; 10 bases agree with TRBD2. The CDR3 is made up of 18 amino acids. The ends lost 6 bases at V and 0 bases at J; junction bases unmatched: 10. CDR1 MNHEY and CDR2 SVGEGT come from the germline V gene. DNA for the CDR3: TGTGCCAGCAGACCGGGACTAGCGAAACCGACGAACACCGGGGAGCTGTTTTTT. It codes for CASRPGLAKPTNTGELFF.

This clonotype was seen many times. The chain joins TRBV10-3 to TRBJ1-5; D call uncertain. V was cut by 2 bases and J by 4 bases, with 3 bases left in between. The CDR3 consists of 12 residues. Germline V CDR1 and CDR2: ENHRY, SYGVKD. In DNA, the CDR3 is TGTGCCATCAGTGAGGAGAATCAGCCCCAGCATTTT. Translated, it gives CAISEENQPQHF.

Many counts were recorded for this clonotype. The chain joins TRBV24-1 to TRBJ2-1; weak D call: TRBD2 (6 bases). The CDR3 is 12 amino acids. Trimming shortened V by 8 bases and J by 8 bases, and 12 bases separated the two germline ends. The germline CDR1 and CDR2 sequences are KGHDR and SFDVKD. This CDR3 is CATKTSLDEQFF. The CDR3 region has the DNA TGTGCCACCAAGACTAGTTTGGATGAGCAGTTCTTC.

This clonotype was counted ten times or more. The V gene is TRBV6-1, the J gene TRBJ1-5, with TRBD1 as a possible D gene (6 bases). Trimming cost V 6 bases and J 5 bases, with 11 bases left between them. This CDR3 spans 13 amino acids. Germline CDR1 MNHNS, CDR2 SASEGT. CDR3 amino acids: CASRDSLYQPQHF. The CDR3 DNA reads as TGTGCCAGCAGGGACAGTCTCTATCAGCCCCAGCATTTT.

This clonotype was seen at least ten times. The gene calls are TRBV10-3 and TRBJ1-4; 7 nucleotides align to TRBD1. Germline V lookup: CDR1 ENHRY, CDR2 SYGVKD. CDR3 length: 14 amino acids. Losses at the gene ends were 3 bases for V and 6 bases for J; bases not matched to a gene: 4. The CDR3 spells CAISERQGDEKLFF. The CDR3 DNA is TGTGCCATCAGTGAACGCCAGGGGGATGAAAAACTGTTTTTT.

In its sample, this clonotype was seen many times. This chain uses TRBV7-8 with TRBJ2-7; weak D call: TRBD2 (5 bases). CDR3 length equals 13 residues. Germline CDR1 SGHVS, CDR2 FQNEAQ. Trimming stripped 5 bases from V and 4 bases from J, with 12 bases between. CDR3 residues: CASSPGIRYEQYF. The CDR3 nucleotides are TGTGCCAGCAGCCCCGGGATTCGTTACGAGCAGTACTTC.

This clonotype has at least ten counts. This chain's CDR3 is CASSPIGPYNEQFF. CDR3 nucleotide sequence: TGTGCCAGCAGCCCCATAGGGCCTTACAATGAGCAGTTCTTC. The chain couples TRBV9 to TRBJ2-1; D is unresolved. CDR3 length: 14 residues. V gave up 4 bases and J gave up 4 bases, with 12 bases separating them. The germline gives CDR1 SGDLS, CDR2 YYNGEE.

Many counts were recorded for this clonotype. V is TRBV5-1 and J is TRBJ1-2, with TRBD1 matching 9 bases. CDR1 and CDR2 (germline): SGHRS, YFSETQ. V gave up 0 bases and J gave up 4 bases; unmatched junction bases: 4. The CDR3 consists of 15 residues. The chain's CDR3 is CASSLGQGDRYGYTF. The CDR3 DNA follows: TGCGCCAGCAGCTTGGGACAGGGGGATCGCTATGGCTACACCTTC.